The 18 T cell receptor beta chains below come from one sample, sequenced in a study of shared clonotypes between healthy human individuals. This table comes from immunoSEQ multiplex PCR, and its TCRdb copy is limited to in-frame clones, with some not included. This sample has 850,000 to 1,100,000 clones, with about 80% found just once. The specimen sequenced was memory CD4+ T cells from PBMCs. Stated subset: CD45RA-negative fraction. Source of these receptors: a man aged 18-30 years in good health. Some clones in this sample may be carry-over from other donors' samples.

This chain uses TRBV7-2 with TRBJ2-2; D unresolved. V lost 2 bases and J lost 7, with 8 bases in between. Germline V lookup: CDR1 SGHTA, CDR2 FQGNSA. The CDR3 consists of 13 residues. Written as DNA, the CDR3 is TGTGCCAGCAGCTTAATTCTGTTCGGGGAGCTGTTTTTT. Translated, it gives CASSLILFGELFF.

This clone was observed a single time. The chain links TRBV6-6 to TRBJ2-1, with 13 positions matching TRBD2. Unmatched junction bases numbered 6, after V lost 5 bases and J lost 8 bases. Per the germline V gene, CDR1 is MNHNY and CDR2 is SVGAGI (reference sequence). The CDR3 spans 15 residues. The DNA for the CDR3 is TGTGCCAGCAGTCCCCGACTAGCGGGAGGCTATGAGCAGTTCTTC. Protein: CASSPRLAGGYEQFF.

This chain uses TRBV2 with TRBJ1-4; a possible D gene is TRBD1 (5 bases). V was trimmed by 2 bases and J by 7 bases, leaving 11 bases between them. This CDR3 region has 14 residues. Germline V gene sequence: CDR1 SNHLY, CDR2 FYNNEI. The CDR3 region has the DNA TGTGCCAGCAGTGAAAACCAGGGTAGTGAAAAACTGTTTTTT. This codes for CASSENQGSEKLFF.

The CDR3 coding sequence is TGTGCCAGCAGGTTCACAGGGGCCAGCTCAGAAGCTTTCTTT. It specifies CASRFTGASSEAFF. The chain couples TRBV6-5 to TRBJ1-1; 7 nucleotides match TRBD1. The CDR3 runs 14 residues. Losses at the gene ends were 6 bases for V and 8 bases for J; bases not matched to a gene: 12. Germline V lookup: CDR1 MNHEY, CDR2 SVGAGI.

The V gene is TRBV27, the J gene TRBJ1-5, with D perhaps matching TRBD1 (5 bases). The CDR3 has 13 amino acids. V lost 6 bases and J 7 bases, leaving 13 bases between the germline ends. The V gene's germline CDR1 is MNHEY and CDR2 SMNVEV (reference sequence). The CDR3 bases are TGTGCCAGCAGCTCATCACGGGGGCAGCCCCAGCATTTT. Translated, it gives CASSSSRGQPQHF.

The chain has TRBV4-1 and TRBJ2-1, with a possible D match to TRBD2 (7 bases). V shed 3 bases and J shed 7 bases, with 19 bases lying between them. The CDR3 totals 16 residues. Germline CDR1 and CDR2: MGHRA and YSYEKL. The CDR3 sequence: CASSHKIKGEGNEQFF. The CDR3 coding sequence is TGCGCCAGCAGCCACAAGATTAAGGGGGAGGGGAATGAGCAGTTCTTC.

The chain joins TRBV15 to TRBJ2-1; the D gene is possibly TRBD2 (6 bases). The CDR3 has 16 residues. V lost 2 bases and J lost 4, with 15 bases in between. Germline V gene data show CDR1 as LNHNV and CDR2 as YYDKDF (reference sequence). CDR3 DNA: TGTGCCACCAGCAGACCCCCGGCACTAGCTTACAATGAGCAGTTCTTC. It encodes CATSRPPALAYNEQFF.

The genes are TRBV18 and TRBJ2-7; possible D gene TRBD2, 5 bases. The CDR3 spans 16 residues. The V end was cut by 2 bases, the J end by 5 bases, with 19 bases between. CDR1 and CDR2 (germline): KGHSH, LQKENI. CDR3 nucleotides: TGTGCCAGCTCACCAGGGAGTCGATCAGGCGAGCACGAGCAGTACTTC. Translation gives CASSPGSRSGEHEQYF.

Points on this clone: The same CDR3 arises from other DNA sequences in this sample as well. The chain combines TRBV7-3 with TRBJ2-7; TRBD2 matches 11 bases. V was clipped by 5 bases and J by 2 bases; unmatched bases: 5. Germline loops: CDR1 SGHTA, CDR2 FQGTGA. The CDR3 runs to 15 residues. The CDR3 nucleotides read TGTGCCAGCAGCCTCGGGACTAGCGGCACCTACGAGCAGTACTTC. Its translation is CASSLGTSGTYEQYF.

This clone has just a few counts. The chain joins TRBV10-1 to TRBJ2-2; 8 nucleotides agree with TRBD2. CDR1 WNHNN and CDR2 SYGVQD come from the germline V gene (reference sequence). After removal of 4 bases from V and 1 base from J, the junction contained 2 bases not matched to a gene. The CDR3 contains 15 residues. CDR3 DNA sequence: TGCGCCAGCAGTGCTAGCGGGTTGAACACCGGGGAGCTGTTTTTT. This codes for CASSASGLNTGELFF.

This rearrangement joins TRBV28 to TRBJ2-1, with D perhaps matching TRBD2 (6 bases). V lost 1 base and J lost 10, with 11 bases in between. The CDR3 runs 13 residues. Germline assignment: CDR1 MDHEN and CDR2 SYDVKM. This CDR3 is CASSLYGAGEQFF. CDR3 bases: TGTGCCAGCAGTTTATACGGTGCGGGAGAGCAGTTCTTC.

About this clone itself: A far bigger clonotype differs at one base, so this is likely a read error. The chain combines TRBV5-6 with TRBJ2-3; 10 bases line up with TRBD1. This CDR3 spans 15 amino acids. V was pared by 4 bases and J by 1 base, with 3 bases of the junction left unmatched. Germline V CDR1 and CDR2: SGHDT, YYEEEE. The CDR3 protein is CASSAGTGGTDTQYF. CDR3 in DNA: TGTGCCAGCAGCGCCGGGACAGGGGGCACAGATACGCAGTATTTT. Full variable domain (rest looked up from reference TRBV5-6 and TRBJ2-3): DAGVTQSPTHLIKTRGQQVTLRCSPKSGHDTVSWYQQALGQGPQFIFQYYEEEERQRGNFPDRFSGHQFPNYSSELNVNALLLGDSALYLCASSAGTGGTDTQYFGPGTRLTVL.

This chain links TRBV4-1 with TRBJ2-1; D is perhaps TRBD2 (8 bases). This CDR3 contains 16 residues. CDR1 and CDR2 (germline): MGHRA, YSYEKL. Trimming removed 3 bases at V and 2 bases at J, with 14 bases between. As DNA, the CDR3 is TGCGCCAGCAGCCACAGTAGCGGGACAGCCTACAATGAGCAGTTCTTC. Its protein is CASSHSSGTAYNEQFF.

The chain employs TRBV11-3 and TRBJ2-7; 8 bases line up with TRBD2. CDR1 and CDR2 from the germline V gene are SGHNT and YENEEA. CDR3 size: 14 residues. J gave up 3 bases and V 5 bases, and 6 bases lay outside the gene matches. CDR3: CASSREGVGYEQYF. CDR3 DNA sequence: TGTGCCAGCAGCCGGGAGGGAGTTGGCTACGAGCAGTACTTC.

The rearrangement links TRBV9 to TRBJ2-2; unclear D gene. Trimming left V 3 bases short and J 4 bases short, with 4 bases between. The V gene's germline CDR1 is SGDLS and CDR2 YYNGEE. The CDR3 covers 12 residues. CDR3 region: CASSGVTGELFF. The CDR3 nucleotides are TGTGCCAGCAGCGGAGTCACCGGGGAGCTGTTTTTT.

The V gene is TRBV28, the J gene TRBJ2-7, with 7 bases aligning to TRBD2. The germline gives CDR1 MDHEN, CDR2 SYDVKM. The length of the CDR3 is 16 residues. The J segment lost 3 bases and the V segment lost 6 bases, leaving 14 bases of the junction unmatched. CDR3 loop: CASSQLLWGEGYEQYF. CDR3 sequence (DNA): TGTGCCAGCAGCCAACTCTTATGGGGGGAGGGCTACGAGCAGTACTTC.

The chain couples TRBV9 to TRBJ1-5; D is ambiguous. V was trimmed by 0 bases and J by 6 bases, leaving 7 bases between them. Germline CDR1 is SGDLS and CDR2 is YYNGEE. The CDR3 is 13 amino acids. This CDR3 is CASSVGGSQPQHF. The CDR3 DNA follows: TGTGCCAGCAGCGTAGGGGGAAGTCAGCCCCAGCATTTT.

V and J are TRBV25-1 and TRBJ2-2; the D is unclear. The V gene's germline CDR1 is MGHDK and CDR2 SYGVNS. The CDR3 contains 18 residues. The germline V and J ends were trimmed by 4 bases and 2 bases, with 20 bases remaining between them. As DNA, the CDR3 is TGTGCCAGCAGTGGGGTGGGTGTGGAAGGGCCAAACACCGGGGAGCTGTTTTTT. Its translation is CASSGVGVEGPNTGELFF.